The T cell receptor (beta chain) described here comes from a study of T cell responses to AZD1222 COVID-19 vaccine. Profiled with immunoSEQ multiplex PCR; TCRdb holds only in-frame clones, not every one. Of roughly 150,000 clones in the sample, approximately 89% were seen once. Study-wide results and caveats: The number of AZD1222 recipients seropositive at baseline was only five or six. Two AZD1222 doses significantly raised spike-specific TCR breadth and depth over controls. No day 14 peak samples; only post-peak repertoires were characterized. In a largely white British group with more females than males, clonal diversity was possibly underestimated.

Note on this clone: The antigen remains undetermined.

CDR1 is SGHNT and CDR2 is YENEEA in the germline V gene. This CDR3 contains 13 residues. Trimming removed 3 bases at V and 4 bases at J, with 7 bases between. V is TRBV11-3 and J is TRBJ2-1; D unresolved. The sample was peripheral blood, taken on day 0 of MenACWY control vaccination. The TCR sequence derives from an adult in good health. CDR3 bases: TGTGCCAGCAGCTTCCGGTCTTACAATGAGCAGTTCTTC. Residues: CASSFRSYNEQFF. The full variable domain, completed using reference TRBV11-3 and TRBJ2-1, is EAGVVQSPRYKIIEKKQPVAFWCNPISGHNTLYWYLQNLGQGPELLIRYENEEAVDDSQLPKDRFSAERLKGVDSTLKIQPAELGDSAVYLCASSFRSYNEQFFGPGTRLTVL.